The following is a TCR beta chain sequence with its context. Its target is unknown. This CDR3 is 16 amino acids long. CDR1 and CDR2 from the germline V gene are SGHVS and FQNEAQ. Deletions cut 1 base from V and 6 bases from J, with 15 bases between. This entry is derived from a study of cytomegalovirus exposure and HLA in healthy donors. Study results and limitations: Accurate HLA-A and HLA-B prediction from TCR beta sequences was reported for most subjects. For TCR beta chains, V- and J-gene trimming was later linked to a missense DCLRE1C variant.

Primers included in the PCR were 60 Vbeta and 13 Jbeta primers. The protocol was immunoSEQ multiplex PCR, while the TCRdb copy is restricted to in-frame clones and leaves out a portion. This sample has 120,000 or so clones, with approximately 82% found just once. The V and J genes are TRBV7-8 and TRBJ2-2, with D unclear. The source material was PBMCs. This receptor was taken from a man aged 18 to 29 in good health and CMV-seropositive. The CDR3 DNA follows: TGTGCCAGCAGCTTAGAAAACAGTGGCGTAGCCGGGGAGCTGTTTTTT. Protein product: CASSLENSGVAGELFF.